The clone carrying this TCR beta chain was found a few times. The antigen remains undetermined. The source of the sample is a study of T cell repertoires in cytomegalovirus infection. MiXCR was run by TCRdb on the reads, yielding one entry per CDR3 protein. The table has approximately 730,000 distinct CDR3 sequences, about 33% seen once. The germline V and J ends were trimmed by 7 bases and 5 bases, with 26 bases remaining between them. CDR3 size: 17 residues. The germline V gene encodes CDR1 LNHDA and CDR2 SQIVND (reference sequence). Sequencing was performed on cultured PBMCs, taken from culture after CMV antigen stimulation. This TCR was recovered from a human donor in good health (CMV status not recorded). Some clones in this sample may be carry-over from other donors' samples. V is TRBV19 and J is TRBJ1-2, with D possibly TRBD1 on 6 matching bases. CDR3 in amino acids: CASTPGGGMLGPYGYTF. The CDR3, as DNA: TGTGCCAGTACCCCTGGAGGGGGAATGTTAGGTCCGTATGGCTACACCTTC.